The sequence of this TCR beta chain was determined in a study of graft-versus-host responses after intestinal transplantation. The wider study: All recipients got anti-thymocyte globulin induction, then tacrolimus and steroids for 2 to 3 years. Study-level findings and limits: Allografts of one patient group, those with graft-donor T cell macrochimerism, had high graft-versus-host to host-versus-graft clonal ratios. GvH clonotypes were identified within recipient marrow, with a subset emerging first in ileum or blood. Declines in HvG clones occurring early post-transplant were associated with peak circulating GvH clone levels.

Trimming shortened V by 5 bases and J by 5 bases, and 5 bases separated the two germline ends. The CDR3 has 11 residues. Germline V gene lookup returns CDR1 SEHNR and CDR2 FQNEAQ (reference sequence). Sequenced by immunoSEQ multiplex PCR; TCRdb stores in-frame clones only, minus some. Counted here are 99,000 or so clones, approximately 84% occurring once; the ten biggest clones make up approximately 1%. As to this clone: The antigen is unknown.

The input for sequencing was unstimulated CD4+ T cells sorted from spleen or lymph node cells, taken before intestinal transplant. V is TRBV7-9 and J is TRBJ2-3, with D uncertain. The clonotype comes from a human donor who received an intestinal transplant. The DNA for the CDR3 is TGTGCCAGCAGCCTAGAAGATACGCAGTATTTT. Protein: CASSLEDTQYF.